This TCR beta chain was obtained from a study of blood T cell repertoires in COVID-19. Study-wide background: The United States, Italy and Spain were the sources of the acute and convalescent COVID-19 samples. Sample material is recorded as cDNA or gDNA derived from T cells, B-cell-depleted T cells, or PBMCs.

Per the study methods: Reference gene primer amplification gave estimated nucleated cell counts. Profiled with immunoSEQ multiplex PCR; TCRdb holds only in-frame clones, not every one. V, J and clone size reflect that table, while D and trimming were determined from the DNA. The data contain tens of thousands of clones, roughly 88% of them singletons. This CDR3 region has 14 residues. Germline loops: CDR1 SGHAT, CDR2 FQNNGV. The ends were cut back, 1 base at V and 7 bases at J, with 11 bases in the middle. The source is a man in his fifties or sixties with acute or convalescent COVID-19. The sample was peripheral blood. The rearrangement links TRBV11-2 to TRBJ2-1; maybe TRBD1 (6 bases). The CDR3 is CASSLVGQGNEQFF. Here the CDR3 DNA reads TGTGCCAGCAGCTTAGTAGGTCAGGGGAATGAGCAGTTCTTC.